This is a list of T cell receptor beta chains from one sample in a study of T cells in Graves' hyperthyroidism and ophthalmopathy. MiXCR was run by TCRdb on the multiplex PCR reads, yielding one entry per CDR3 protein. The sample comprises some 510,000 distinct CDR3 sequences, roughly 20% of which are singletons, and more than 25% rests with the top ten. The material sequenced was blood. These receptor sequences come from a man younger than 35 with Graves' hyperthyroidism. The CDR3 runs from the conserved cysteine through the conserved F or W. Fields, in order: J gene, D gene, V gene, clone size, CDR3 protein, CDR3 DNA. The D gene is left open where the match is weak. Not all rows give a size; the values are once, few, many and, for expanded clones, a class.

J gene: TRBJ1-1
D gene: -
V gene: TRBV18
clone size: many
CDR3 protein: CASSPLGLMNTEAFF
CDR3 DNA: TGTGCCAGCTCACCCTTAGGCCTGATGAACACTGAAGCTTTCTTT

J gene: TRBJ2-2
D gene: -
V gene: TRBV12-3/TRBV12-4
clone size: many
CDR3 protein: CASFPWVQGRAGELFF
CDR3 DNA: TGTGCCAGCTTCCCGTGGGTACAGGGCAGGGCCGGGGAGCTGTTTTTT

J gene: TRBJ2-5
D gene: -
V gene: TRBV12-3/TRBV12-4
clone size: many
CDR3 protein: CASSLGTQETQYF
CDR3 DNA: TGTGCCAGCAGTTTAGGAACCCAAGAGACCCAGTACTTC

J gene: TRBJ1-2
D gene: -
V gene: TRBV24-1
clone size: -
CDR3 protein: CATSDPNSYGYTF
CDR3 DNA: TGTGCCACCAGTGATCCCAACTCCTATGGCTACACCTTC

J gene: TRBJ1-1
D gene: TRBD1
V gene: TRBV18
clone size: few
CDR3 protein: CASFKGAMNTEAFF
CDR3 DNA: TGTGCCAGCTTTAAGGGGGCCATGAACACTGAAGCTTTCTTT

J gene: TRBJ2-7
D gene: TRBD1
V gene: TRBV20-1
clone size: many
CDR3 protein: CSARDSWTGPYEQYF
CDR3 DNA: TGCAGTGCTAGAGATAGTTGGACAGGGCCGTACGAGCAGTACTTC

J gene: TRBJ1-1
D gene: -
V gene: TRBV7-9
clone size: -
CDR3 protein: CASSSGFLEAFF
CDR3 DNA: TGTGCCAGCAGCTCCGGCTTTCTGGAAGCTTTCTTT

J gene: TRBJ1-5
D gene: -
V gene: TRBV12-3/TRBV12-4
clone size: many
CDR3 protein: CASSFKFATDNQPQHF
CDR3 DNA: TGTGCCAGCAGTTTCAAATTTGCGACAGACAATCAGCCCCAGCATTTT

J gene: TRBJ1-6
D gene: -
V gene: TRBV7-9
clone size: few
CDR3 protein: CASSTDIGNSPLHF
CDR3 DNA: TGTGCCAGCAGCACTGACATTGGCAATTCACCCCTCCACTTT

J gene: TRBJ1-1
D gene: -
V gene: TRBV12-3/TRBV12-4
clone size: many
CDR3 protein: CASIPTGGGRTEAFF
CDR3 DNA: TGTGCCAGCATCCCGACGGGGGGGGGTCGCACTGAAGCTTTCTTT

J gene: TRBJ1-2
D gene: -
V gene: TRBV10-3
clone size: many
CDR3 protein: CAISEGLGQGDGYTF
CDR3 DNA: TGTGCCATCAGTGAAGGTCTCGGGCAGGGCGATGGCTACACCTTC

J gene: TRBJ1-1
D gene: -
V gene: TRBV6-1
clone size: few
CDR3 protein: CASSGRWTVKAFF
CDR3 DNA: TGTGCCAGCAGTGGAAGATGGACAGTTAAAGCTTTCTTT

J gene: TRBJ1-1
D gene: -
V gene: TRBV7-2
clone size: many
CDR3 protein: CASSLYPGGGMDTEAFF
CDR3 DNA: TGTGCCAGCAGCTTATACCCTGGAGGGGGGATGGACACTGAAGCTTTCTTT